The 20 T cell receptor beta chains presented below share a single source sample, sequenced in a study of technical replicates of blood from several donors. Profiling relied on immunoSEQ multiplex PCR, and the TCRdb table lists in-frame clones only, not all of them. The table shows about 76,000 clones, with roughly 91% occurring only once. The material sequenced was T cells isolated from PBMCs. The receptors come from a human donor in good health.

The V and J genes are TRBV7-9 and TRBJ1-1, with a weak D call TRBD1 (5 bases). The CDR3 loop spans 19 amino acids. V lost 1 base, J lost 1 base, and 22 bases lay in between. CDR1 and CDR2 (germline): SEHNR, FQNEAQ (reference sequence). CDR3 coding DNA: TGTGCCAGCAGCTTAGTCGGGGTAGGGCAGGGAGGAGGGAACACTGAAGCTTTCTTT. Translating it yields CASSLVGVGQGGGNTEAFF.

The sample holds one count of this clone. The rearrangement uses TRBV6-1 and TRBJ1-2, with 9 bases aligning to TRBD1. CDR1 MNHNS and CDR2 SASEGT come from the germline V gene. Trimming took 1 base from V and 8 from J; bases not matched to a gene: 5. The CDR3 length is 14 residues. The CDR3 spells CASSEEGQGWGYTF. The CDR3 bases are TGTGCCAGCAGTGAAGAGGGACAGGGTTGGGGCTACACCTTC.

The V gene is TRBV5-1, the J gene TRBJ1-2, with D perhaps TRBD1 (6 bases). Looked up from germline, CDR1 is SGHRS and CDR2 is YFSETQ. Trimming stripped 0 bases from V and 5 bases from J, with 11 bases between. The CDR3 contains 14 residues. The CDR3 DNA reads as TGCGCCAGCAGCTTGGGAGGGGGTAATTATGGCTACACCTTC. Amino acid sequence: CASSLGGGNYGYTF.

The rearrangement links TRBV7-9 to TRBJ2-7; 9 nucleotides align to TRBD1. Germline loops: CDR1 SEHNR, CDR2 FQNEAQ (reference sequence). The CDR3 is 16 residues long. The J segment lost 3 bases and the V segment lost 5 bases, leaving 11 bases of the junction unmatched. CDR3 amino acids: CASSPQPGQGLYEQYF. In nucleotides, the CDR3 is TGTGCCAGCAGCCCACAGCCGGGACAGGGACTCTACGAGCAGTACTTC.

The J gene is TRBJ1-5, the V gene TRBV19, with D perhaps matching TRBD1 (5 bases). V lost 5 bases and J lost 2, with 10 bases in between. The V gene's germline CDR1 is LNHDA and CDR2 SQIVND (reference sequence). The CDR3 is made up of 14 amino acids. The CDR3 here is CASSWGRGNQPQHF. As DNA, the CDR3 is TGTGCCAGTAGTTGGGGCCGGGGCAATCAGCCCCAGCATTTT.

The V gene is TRBV4-1, the J gene TRBJ2-1; 8 bases align to TRBD1. Germline V lookup: CDR1 MGHRA, CDR2 YSYEKL. V shed 1 base, J shed 4 bases, and the junction held 9 bases outside the gene matches. The CDR3 loop spans 17 amino acids. The CDR3 bases are TGCGCCAGCAGCCAAGGACCTTTAGGACAGGGTTACAATGAGCAGTTCTTC. Residues: CASSQGPLGQGYNEQFF.

The V gene is TRBV4-2, the J gene TRBJ2-3; 13 bases agree with TRBD2. The CDR3 contains 15 residues. Germline V gives CDR1 LGHNA, CDR2 YNFKEQ. V gave up 4 bases and J gave up 6 bases; unmatched junction bases: 4. CDR3 protein: CASSLGTSGEDTQYF. For the CDR3, the DNA is TGTGCCAGCAGCCTAGGGACTAGCGGGGAGGATACGCAGTATTTT.

The V and J genes are TRBV21-1 and TRBJ2-4; TRBD1, the table's D call, lacks a check against the DNA. TRBV21-1 is classified as a pseudogene. This CDR3 spans 17 amino acids. DNA for the CDR3: TGTGCCAGCAGCAAAGAGTGTCAGACAGGGAATAAAAACATTCAGTACTTC. This codes for CASSKECQTGNKNIQYF.

The genes are TRBV5-4 and TRBJ1-4; 8 bases are shared with TRBD1. The CDR3 is made up of 15 amino acids. CDR1 and CDR2 (germline): SGHNT, YYREEE (reference sequence). Unmatched junction bases numbered 6, after V lost 0 bases and J lost 8 bases. The CDR3 loop reads CASSLGGTGREKLFF. In DNA form, the CDR3 reads TGTGCCAGCAGCTTGGGGGGGACAGGAAGAGAAAAACTGTTTTTT.

The chain combines TRBV29-1 with TRBJ2-1, with 7 bases identical to TRBD1. The CDR3 totals 12 residues. CDR1 is SQVTM and CDR2 is ANQGSEA in the germline V gene. Trimming took 6 bases from V and 5 from J; bases not matched to a gene: 4. Written as DNA, the CDR3 is TGCAGCGTCCGGGACAGAAACAATGAGCAGTTCTTC. Amino acid sequence: CSVRDRNNEQFF.

The chain has TRBV19 and TRBJ2-3; TRBD2 might be the D (6 bases). The V gene's germline CDR1 is LNHDA and CDR2 SQIVND (reference sequence). The CDR3 totals 17 residues. V was shortened by 7 bases and J by 6 bases, with 26 bases between the two germline ends. CDR3 nucleotide sequence: TGTGCCAGTACCCTACGCGGGGACCCCCGTGAAAGGGATACGCAGTATTTT. The encoded protein is CASTLRGDPRERDTQYF.

The CDR3 spells CASSIRAGALLNEQYF. The CDR3 DNA reads TGTGCCAGTAGTATACGAGCAGGGGCGCTGTTAAACGAGCAGTACTTC. This rearrangement joins TRBV19 to TRBJ2-7; tentative D call: TRBD1 (6 bases). The germline V gene encodes CDR1 LNHDA and CDR2 SQIVND (reference sequence). V shed 2 bases and J shed 5 bases, with 19 bases lying between them. This CDR3 contains 16 residues.

The chain employs TRBV27 and TRBJ2-1; TRBD1 aligns across 10 bases. Germline V lookup: CDR1 MNHEY, CDR2 SMNVEV (reference sequence). The V gene end was trimmed by 7 bases and the J gene end by 9 bases; junction bases not matched to a gene: 15. This CDR3 is built from 16 residues. The CDR3 coding sequence is TGTGCCAGCAACCAACCGGGACAGGGGATTTACGGTGAGCAGTTCTTC. It encodes CASNQPGQGIYGEQFF.

The CDR3 sequence is CASSNMGGSTGANVLTF. CDR3 sequence (DNA): TGTGCCAGCTCAAACATGGGCGGGAGCACTGGGGCCAACGTCCTGACTTTC. The V gene is TRBV18, the J gene TRBJ2-6; 7 bases match TRBD2. The CDR3 totals 17 residues. Germline V CDR1 and CDR2: KGHSH, LQKENI. With 5 bases clipped from V and 2 bases from J, the junction kept 9 bases outside the gene matches.

V usage is TRBV28 and J usage is TRBJ2-7; tentatively, D is TRBD1 (6 bases). The CDR3 contains 14 residues. CDR1 and CDR2 (germline): MDHEN, SYDVKM. Trimming took 4 bases from V and 2 from J, leaving 12 bases between them. The CDR3 loop is CASSSHNRAYEQYF. The CDR3 DNA is TGTGCCAGCAGTTCCCATAACAGGGCCTACGAGCAGTACTTC.

This chain joins TRBV7-9 and TRBJ1-2; D gene uncertain. V was clipped by 1 base and J by 0 bases, with 9 bases between them. Looked up from germline, CDR1 is SEHNR and CDR2 is FQNEAQ (reference sequence). The CDR3 covers 15 residues. CDR3 in DNA: TGTGCCAGCAGCTTAGGAGTTCCTCCTAACTATGGCTACACCTTC. The encoded protein is CASSLGVPPNYGYTF.

V usage is TRBV5-1 and J usage is TRBJ2-5; 12 bases agree with TRBD2. Per the germline V gene, CDR1 is SGHRS and CDR2 is YFSETQ. The CDR3 is made up of 15 amino acids. V dropped 0 bases and J dropped 3; count of bases not matched to a gene: 0. CDR3 nucleotide sequence: TGCGCCAGCAGCTTGGGGACTAGCGGGGAAGAGACCCAGTACTTC. It codes for CASSLGTSGEETQYF.

The chain employs TRBV2 and TRBJ2-7; 10 nucleotides line up with TRBD2. Trimming cost V 6 bases and J 0 bases; bases outside gene matches: 2. CDR3 length: 14 residues. The germline V gene has CDR1 SNHLY and CDR2 FYNNEI. CDR3: CASSPSGSSYEQYF. The CDR3 DNA reads TGTGCCAGCAGCCCTAGCGGGAGCTCCTACGAGCAGTACTTC.

About this clone itself: The same CDR3 is also encoded by other DNA sequences in this sample. V and J are TRBV5-1 and TRBJ1-2; 9 bases are shared with TRBD1. The CDR3 contains 15 residues. CDR1 and CDR2 (germline): SGHRS, YFSETQ. After removal of 4 bases from V and 3 bases from J, the junction contained 7 bases not matched to a gene. The CDR3 sequence is CASSLGQGRDYGYTF. CDR3 DNA sequence: TGCGCCAGCAGCCTGGGACAGGGCAGGGACTATGGCTACACCTTC. The whole variable domain, filled in from reference TRBV5-1 and TRBJ1-2, reads KAGVTQTPRYLIKTRGQQVTLSCSPISGHRSVSWYQQTPGQGLQFLFEYFSETQRNKGNFPGRFSGRQFSNSRSEMNVSTLELGDSALYLCASSLGQGRDYGYTFGSGTRLTVV.

This clone has more than one count but fewer than ten. This sequence joins TRBV6-1 and TRBJ1-1; no clear D. CDR3 length: 14 amino acids. Germline V gives CDR1 MNHNS, CDR2 SASEGT. The V end lost 7 bases, the J end lost 1 base, and 13 bases lay between the germline ends. This chain's CDR3 is CASTGREGNTEAFF. The DNA of the CDR3 is TGTGCCAGCACGGGTCGGGAGGGGAACACTGAAGCTTTCTTT.